This section outlines one TCR beta chain sequence together with its context. Its cognate antigen is unknown. The authors made TCR beta libraries by quantitative 5'-RACE with molecular barcodes. One entry per CDR3 protein, called by TCRdb with MiXCR from the 5' RACE reads. The sample has fewer than 500,000 distinct CDR3 sequences; 25% to 30% are singletons. V was clipped by 2 bases and J by 9 bases, with 9 bases between them. There are 12 residues in the CDR3. CDR1 is SGHTA and CDR2 is FQGNSA in the germline V gene. This entry is derived from a study of CD8 T cells in ankylosing spondylitis. Whole-study findings and limits: Reactive arthritis synovial fluid and blood were previously reported to contain some motif variants. In ankylosing spondylitis blood, a motif of roughly eight highly homologous TCR beta variants appeared characteristic. Disease-linked clones reportedly concentrated significantly in matched ankylosing spondylitis synovial fluid.

Sequencing input: blood, either unsorted or a sorted T cell fraction (not recorded which). The origin of this receptor is a male donor with ankylosing spondylitis. The rearrangement uses TRBV7-2 and TRBJ2-3; D gene unclear. CDR3 protein: CASSLSHGTQYF. CDR3 DNA sequence: TGTGCCAGCAGCTTATCGCATGGAACGCAGTATTTT.